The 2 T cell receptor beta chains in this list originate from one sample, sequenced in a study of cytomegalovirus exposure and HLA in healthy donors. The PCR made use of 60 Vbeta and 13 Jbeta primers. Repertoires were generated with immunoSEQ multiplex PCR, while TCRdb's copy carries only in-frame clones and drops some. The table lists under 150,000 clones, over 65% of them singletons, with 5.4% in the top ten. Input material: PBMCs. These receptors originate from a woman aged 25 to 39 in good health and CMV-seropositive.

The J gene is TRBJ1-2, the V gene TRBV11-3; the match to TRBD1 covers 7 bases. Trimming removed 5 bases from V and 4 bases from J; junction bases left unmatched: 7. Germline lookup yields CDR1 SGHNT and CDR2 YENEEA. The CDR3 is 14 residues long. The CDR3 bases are TGTGCCAGCAGCCCTCGGGACAGAACCTATGGCTACACCTTC. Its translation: CASSPRDRTYGYTF. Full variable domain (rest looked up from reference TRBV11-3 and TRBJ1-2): EAGVVQSPRYKIIEKKQPVAFWCNPISGHNTLYWYLQNLGQGPELLIRYENEEAVDDSQLPKDRFSAERLKGVDSTLKIQPAELGDSAVYLCASSPRDRTYGYTFGSGTRLTVV.

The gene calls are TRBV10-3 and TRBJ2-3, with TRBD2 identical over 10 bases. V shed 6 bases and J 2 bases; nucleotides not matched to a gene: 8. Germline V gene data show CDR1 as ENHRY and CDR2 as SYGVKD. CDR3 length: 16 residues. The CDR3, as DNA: TGTGCCATCAGGGGCTCCGGGACTAGCGACACAGATACGCAGTATTTT. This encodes CAIRGSGTSDTDTQYF.